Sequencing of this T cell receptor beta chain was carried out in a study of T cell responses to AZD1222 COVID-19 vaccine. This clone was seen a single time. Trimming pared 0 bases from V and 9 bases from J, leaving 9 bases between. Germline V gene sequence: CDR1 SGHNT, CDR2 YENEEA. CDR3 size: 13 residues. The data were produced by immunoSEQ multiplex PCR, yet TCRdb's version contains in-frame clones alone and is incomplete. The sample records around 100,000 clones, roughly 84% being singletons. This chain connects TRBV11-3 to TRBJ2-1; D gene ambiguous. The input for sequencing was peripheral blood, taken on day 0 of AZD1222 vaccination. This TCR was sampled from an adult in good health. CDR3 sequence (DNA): TGTGCCAGCAGCTTAGATCGGTACGGTGAGCAGTTCTTC. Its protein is CASSLDRYGEQFF.